The 7 T cell receptor beta chains listed next were all sequenced from one sample in a study of blood T cell repertoires in COVID-19. The assay was immunoSEQ multiplex PCR, and TCRdb's table has in-frame clones only and misses some. The sample lists approximately 360,000 clones, approximately 88% occurring once. The source material was PBMCs or T cells enriched from blood (not recorded which). The receptors shown here come from a woman in her thirties with acute COVID-19.

The chain uses TRBV30 and TRBJ1-1, with a tentative D call TRBD1 (5 bases). V lost 4 bases to trimming and J lost 6 bases, with 12 bases between them. Germline values: CDR1 GTSNPN, CDR2 SVGIG (reference sequence). The length of the CDR3 is 12 residues. The CDR3 is CAWMIGASEAFF. CDR3 in DNA: TGTGCCTGGATGATTGGGGCCTCTGAAGCTTTCTTT. Combining the CDR3 with reference TRBV30 and TRBJ1-1 gives the whole variable domain SQTIHQWPATLVQPVGSPLSLECTVEGTSNPNLYWYRQAAGRGLQLLFYSVGIGQISSEVPQNLSASRPQDRQFILSSKKLLLSDSGFYLCAWMIGASEAFFGQGTRLTVV.

The rearrangement joins TRBV14 to TRBJ2-7; TRBD2 is a possible D gene (6 bases). This CDR3 contains 14 residues. The germline CDR1 and CDR2 sequences are SGHDN and FVKESK. Trimming shortened V by 1 base and J by 1 base, and 8 bases separated the two germline ends. CDR3 sequence reads: CASSQAGGSYEQYF. The CDR3 DNA reads as TGTGCCAGCAGCCAAGCTGGGGGGTCCTACGAGCAGTACTTC. The full variable domain, completed using reference TRBV14 and TRBJ2-7, is EAGVTQFPSHSVIEKGQTVTLRCDPISGHDNLYWYRRVMGKEIKFLLHFVKESKQDESGMPNNRFLAERTGGTYSTLKVQPAELEDSGVYFCASSQAGGSYEQYFGPGTRLTVT.

This clone was counted between two and nine times. This chain connects TRBV29-1 to TRBJ2-2, with 8 bases that match TRBD1. This CDR3 contains 14 residues. Trimming removed 3 bases from V and 2 bases from J; junction bases left unmatched: 2. Germline assignment: CDR1 SQVTM and CDR2 ANQGSEA. In nucleotides, the CDR3 is TGCAGCGTTGAGGGGACAGGCAACACCGGGGAGCTGTTTTTT. Amino acids: CSVEGTGNTGELFF.

The chain has TRBV5-1 and TRBJ1-2; TRBD1 agrees at 11 bases. This CDR3 contains 15 residues. V lost 1 base, J lost 8 bases, and 7 bases stayed unmatched. Germline CDR1 reads SGHRS; CDR2 reads YFSETQ. The CDR3, as DNA: TGCGCCAGCAGCTTGAGTTACGGACAGGGGGCGGGCTACACCTTC. Protein sequence: CASSLSYGQGAGYTF.

The chain is built from TRBV2 and TRBJ2-2, with D maybe TRBD2 (5 bases). CDR1 and CDR2 from the germline V gene are SNHLY and FYNNEI. Trimming removed 3 bases at V and 7 bases at J, with 21 bases between. The CDR3 consists of 17 residues. CDR3 nucleotide sequence: TGTGCCAGCAGTGACCGCAAGGGCATAGCGACGGACGGGGAGCTGTTTTTT. This sequence encodes CASSDRKGIATDGELFF.

This chain links TRBV18 with TRBJ2-2, with D possibly matching TRBD2 (6 bases). Germline values: CDR1 KGHSH, CDR2 LQKENI. The CDR3 sequence is 17 residues long. Trimming shortened V by 4 bases and J by 0 bases, and 15 bases separated the two germline ends. The CDR3 loop reads CASSLTGGHPNTGELFF. The DNA for the CDR3 is TGTGCCAGCTCACTCACCGGAGGGCACCCGAACACCGGGGAGCTGTTTTTT.

V and J are TRBV30 and TRBJ2-7; 7 bases line up with TRBD2. The J segment lost 1 base and the V segment lost 3 bases, leaving 15 bases of the junction unmatched. Germline values: CDR1 GTSNPN, CDR2 SVGIG (reference sequence). The CDR3 length is 17 residues. The CDR3 DNA follows: TGTGCCTGGAGCCAACCGGGGGGAGAAGGGTTTTCCTACGAGCAGTACTTC. Encoded protein: CAWSQPGGEGFSYEQYF.